This record concerns one T cell receptor beta chain sequence. The target antigen is unknown. This sample is part of a study of shared clonotypes between healthy human individuals. Findings of the study overall: An effect of sequencing depth on clonotype sharing among donors was expected. Naive subsets generally had larger estimated richness than memory subsets.

Produced via immunoSEQ multiplex PCR; TCRdb's table is partial and in-frame only. The sample has 550,000 to 800,000 clones, 74% seen once. This receptor was taken from a woman aged 25-40 years in good health. The sample taken for sequencing was memory CD4+ T cells sorted from blood. Subset indicated: CD45RA-negative fraction.

The DNA of the CDR3 is TGTGCCAGCAGTGCACAGGGGGCTCTGGGCAATCAGCCCCAGCATTTT. This encodes CASSAQGALGNQPQHF. The rearrangement joins TRBV6-1 to TRBJ1-5, with 9 bases aligning to TRBD1. The germline gives CDR1 MNHNS, CDR2 SASEGT. There are 16 residues in the CDR3. J gave up 2 bases and V 4 bases, and 6 bases lay outside the gene matches.